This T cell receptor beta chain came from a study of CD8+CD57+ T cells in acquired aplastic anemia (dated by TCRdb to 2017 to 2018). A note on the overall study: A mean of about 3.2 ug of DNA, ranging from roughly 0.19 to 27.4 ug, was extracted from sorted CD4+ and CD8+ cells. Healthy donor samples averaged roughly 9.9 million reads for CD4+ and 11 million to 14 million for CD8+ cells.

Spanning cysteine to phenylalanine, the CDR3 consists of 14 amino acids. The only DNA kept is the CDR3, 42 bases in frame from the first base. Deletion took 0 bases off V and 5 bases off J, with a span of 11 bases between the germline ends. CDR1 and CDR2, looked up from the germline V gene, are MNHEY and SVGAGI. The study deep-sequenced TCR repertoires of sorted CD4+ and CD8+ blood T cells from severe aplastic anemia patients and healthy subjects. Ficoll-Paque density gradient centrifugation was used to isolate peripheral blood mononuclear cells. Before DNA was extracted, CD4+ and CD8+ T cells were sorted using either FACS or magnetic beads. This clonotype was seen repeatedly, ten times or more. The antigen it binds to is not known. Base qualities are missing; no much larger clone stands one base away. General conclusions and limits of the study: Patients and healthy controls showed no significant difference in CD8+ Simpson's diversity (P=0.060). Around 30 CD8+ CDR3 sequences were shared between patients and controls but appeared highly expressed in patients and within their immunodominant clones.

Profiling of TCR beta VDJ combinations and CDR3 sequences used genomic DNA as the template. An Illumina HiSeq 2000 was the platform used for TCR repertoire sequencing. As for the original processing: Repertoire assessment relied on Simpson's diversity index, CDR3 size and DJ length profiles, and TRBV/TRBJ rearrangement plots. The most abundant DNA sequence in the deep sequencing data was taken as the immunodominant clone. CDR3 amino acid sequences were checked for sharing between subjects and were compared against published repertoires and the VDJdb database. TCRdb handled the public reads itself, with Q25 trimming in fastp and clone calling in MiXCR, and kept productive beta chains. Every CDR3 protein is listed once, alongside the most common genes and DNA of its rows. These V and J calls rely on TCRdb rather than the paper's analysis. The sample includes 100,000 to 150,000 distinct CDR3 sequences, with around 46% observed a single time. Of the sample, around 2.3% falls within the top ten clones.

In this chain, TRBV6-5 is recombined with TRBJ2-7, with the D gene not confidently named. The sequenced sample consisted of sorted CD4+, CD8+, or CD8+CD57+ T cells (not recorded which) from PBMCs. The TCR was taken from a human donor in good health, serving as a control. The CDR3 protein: CASSYSSSAHEQYF. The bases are TGTGCCAGCAGTTACTCTTCGAGCGCCCACGAGCAGTACTTC.